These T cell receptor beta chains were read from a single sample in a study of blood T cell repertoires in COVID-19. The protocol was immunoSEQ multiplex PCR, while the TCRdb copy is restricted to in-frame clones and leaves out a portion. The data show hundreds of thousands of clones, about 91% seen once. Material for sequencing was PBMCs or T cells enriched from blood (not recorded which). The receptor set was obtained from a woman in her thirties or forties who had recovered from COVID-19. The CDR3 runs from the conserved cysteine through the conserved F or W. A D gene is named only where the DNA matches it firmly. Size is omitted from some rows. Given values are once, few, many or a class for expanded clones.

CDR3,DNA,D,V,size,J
CASSVQVAGNTIYF,TGTGCCAGCAGCGTCCAGGTAGCTGGAAACACCATATATTTT,.,TRBV11-2,.,TRBJ1-3
CATSRGQGATVQETQYF,TGTGCCACCAGCAGGGGACAGGGGGCGACCGTTCAAGAGACCCAGTACTTC,TRBD1,TRBV15,.,TRBJ2-5
CASSYTKGIYNEQFF,TGTGCCAGCAGTTACACCAAGGGGATATACAATGAGCAGTTCTTC,.,TRBV6-2/TRBV6-3,.,TRBJ2-1
CASSFRGSQPQHF,TGTGCCAGCTCCTTCAGGGGAAGTCAGCCCCAGCATTTT,.,TRBV27,.,TRBJ1-5
CASSPGAVTDTQYF,TGTGCCAGCAGTCCTGGGGCAGTCACAGATACGCAGTATTTT,.,TRBV27,.,TRBJ2-3
CASSRGTVYSNQPQHF,TGTGCCAGTAGCCGCGGGACAGTCTATAGCAATCAGCCCCAGCATTTT,TRBD1,TRBV19,.,TRBJ1-5
CASSLGGKETQYF,TGTGCCAGCAGTTTGGGGGGGAAAGAGACCCAGTACTTC,TRBD2,TRBV28,.,TRBJ2-5
CASSSQGSGNTIYF,TGCGCCAGCAGCTCGCAGGGGAGTGGAAACACCATATATTTT,.,TRBV5-1,.,TRBJ1-3
CASSTWGVSTEAFF,TGTGCCAGCAGCACCTGGGGGGTAAGCACTGAAGCTTTCTTT,.,TRBV7-9,.,TRBJ1-1
CASSFGQGSDEQYF,TGTGCCAGCAGCTTCGGACAGGGGTCCGACGAGCAGTACTTC,TRBD1,TRBV11-2,.,TRBJ2-7
CASSEGLVSYNEQFF,TGTGCCAGCAGTGAAGGCCTAGTCTCCTACAATGAGCAGTTCTTC,.,TRBV2,.,TRBJ2-1
CASSQTGTGGYEQYF,TGCGCCAGCAGCCAGACCGGGACAGGGGGCTACGAGCAGTACTTC,TRBD1,TRBV4-3,few,TRBJ2-7
CASSFDISYEQYF,TGTGCCAGCAGTTTTGACATCTCCTACGAGCAGTACTTC,.,TRBV27,.,TRBJ2-7
CASSQVTSGLNTGELFF,TGTGCCAGCAGCCAAGTGACTAGCGGGTTGAACACCGGGGAGCTGTTTTTT,TRBD2,TRBV4-2,.,TRBJ2-2
CASSQDAGGPYEQYF,TGTGCCAGCAGCCAAGATGCGGGGGGCCCCTACGAGCAGTACTTC,TRBD2,TRBV3-1/TRBV3-2,.,TRBJ2-7
CASSSPGQGAYSPLHF,TGTGCCAGCAGTTCCCCCGGACAGGGGGCTTATTCACCCCTCCACTTT,TRBD1,TRBV28,.,TRBJ1-6
CATTDRAIIEQYF,TGTGCCACCACGGACAGGGCTATAATCGAGCAGTACTTC,TRBD1,TRBV28,.,TRBJ2-7
CASSVGVNTEAFF,TGTGCCAGCAGCGTAGGAGTGAACACTGAAGCTTTCTTT,.,TRBV12-3/TRBV12-4,.,TRBJ1-1